These T cell receptor beta chains were read from a single sample in a study of blood T cells in healthy people across ages. Using its own MiXCR run on the 5' RACE reads, TCRdb lists one record per CDR3 protein. The table has under 1,100,000 distinct CDR3 sequences, 20% to 25% seen once. The data were also submitted as part of a second study, on T cells of mothers and their children.

The sample was blood. These receptors originate from a girl aged 2-10 years in good health. Each CDR3 is given with its conserved first and last residue. The D gene is left open where the match is weak. Clone size, where shown, is once, few, many, or a class for clones that have expanded.

d_call,j_call,v_call,clone_size,cdr3_nt,cdr3_aa
TRBD1,TRBJ2-5,TRBV28,many,TGTGCCAGCAGTTTAGGGACAGGGGGCCAAGAGACCCAGTACTTC,CASSLGTGGQETQYF
-,TRBJ2-7,TRBV4-1,few,TGCGCCAGCAGCTCCCCTGGGTCTTGGGAGCAGTACTTC,CASSSPGSWEQYF
TRBD1,TRBJ1-6,TRBV4-3,many,TGCGCCAGCAGCCACGGACAGGGGAATAATTCACCCCTCCACTTT,CASSHGQGNNSPLHF
-,TRBJ2-7,TRBV6-2/TRBV6-3,-,TGTGCCAGCACCACAGGGATAATAAACGAGCAGTACTTC,CASTTGIINEQYF
TRBD2,TRBJ2-2,TRBV3-1,-,TGTGCCAGCAGCCGTGGACTAGCGGAGAACGCCGGGGAGCTGTTTTTT,CASSRGLAENAGELFF
-,TRBJ2-5,TRBV27,many,TGTGCCAGCAGGTCTAAGTACCAAGAGACCCAGTACTTC,CASRSKYQETQYF
-,TRBJ2-7,TRBV6-1,-,TGTGCCATCCCATTTCGGGAAAGCTCCTACGAGCAGTACTTC,CAIPFRESSYEQYF
TRBD2,TRBJ2-1,TRBV4-3,-,TGCGCCAGCAGCCATCCTGTGGGGACTAGTGGGGTTGGTGAGCAGTTCTTC,CASSHPVGTSGVGEQFF
-,TRBJ2-7,TRBV4-3,-,TGCGCCAGCAGCCAAGATTGGGACGGCGAGCAGTACTTC,CASSQDWDGEQYF
-,TRBJ1-1,TRBV18,-,TGTGCCAGCTCACCACCCCGTCCTGAAGCTTTCTTT,CASSPPRPEAFF
-,TRBJ2-3,TRBV6-5,-,TGTGCCAGCGCTTCGGACAGTTACACAGATACGCAGTATTTT,CASASDSYTDTQYF
TRBD1,TRBJ2-7,TRBV5-1,-,TGTGCCAGCAGGGGGAGCTCCTACGAGCAGTACTTC,CASRGSSYEQYF
-,TRBJ2-3,TRBV11-2,-,TGTGCCAGCAGCTTAACTTTAAGTAGGGGCCCAGATACGCAGTATTTT,CASSLTLSRGPDTQYF
-,TRBJ2-5,TRBV12-3/TRBV12-4,few,TGTGCCAGCAAGGAGCGGTACCAAGAGACCCAGTACTTC,CASKERYQETQYF
TRBD1,TRBJ2-7,TRBV4-1,-,TGCGCCAGCAGCCAGATGGCCCTACAGGGGTTGGTCTACGAGCAGTACTTC,CASSQMALQGLVYEQYF
-,TRBJ2-3,TRBV10-1,-,TGCGCCAGCAAACGGGATTCCACAGATACGCAGTATTTT,CASKRDSTDTQYF
-,TRBJ1-5,TRBV5-6,few,TGTGCCAGCAGCTTGGCCGGGTGGAATCAGCCCCAGCATTTT,CASSLAGWNQPQHF
TRBD1,TRBJ1-6,TRBV9,few,TGTGCCAGCAGCGTCATGACAGGGACGGTTTCACCCCTCCACTTT,CASSVMTGTVSPLHF
-,TRBJ2-6,TRBV29-1,few,TGCAGCGCAACGCCCTCTGGGGCCAACGTCCTGACTTTC,CSATPSGANVLTF
-,TRBJ2-2,TRBV6-6,few,TGTGCCAGCAGGGACCCAGGGGGGGCCGGGGAGCTGTTTTTT,CASRDPGGAGELFF
-,TRBJ1-2,TRBV29-1,few,TGCAGCGTTGAGGGTAGCGGCTACACCTTC,CSVEGSGYTF
TRBD2,TRBJ2-7,TRBV9,few,TGTGCCAGCAGCCCCCGGACTAGCGACGAGCAGTACTTC,CASSPRTSDEQYF
-,TRBJ1-1,TRBV30,-,TGTGCCTGGAGTGTACGTGGCAGCCTTGCTTTCTTT,CAWSVRGSLAFF
-,TRBJ2-7,TRBV29-1,few,TGCAGCGTTGTTTCGGGCAGCTCCTACGAGCAGTACTTC,CSVVSGSSYEQYF
-,TRBJ2-7,TRBV24-1,-,TGTGCCCCTCAGACGGGGGCCTCCTACGAGCAGTACTTC,CAPQTGASYEQYF
-,TRBJ2-7,TRBV6-2/TRBV6-3,-,TGTGCCAGCGGACGCGGGACGCCGTACTTC,CASGRGTPYF
TRBD1,TRBJ2-4,TRBV12-3/TRBV12-4,-,TGTGCCAGCAGTCAGGACAGGCATAAAAACATTCAGTACTTC,CASSQDRHKNIQYF
-,TRBJ2-2,TRBV29-1,-,TGCAGCGGGACCTTAGGGATTGGAAGCACCGGGGAGCTGTTTTTT,CSGTLGIGSTGELFF
-,TRBJ2-4,TRBV7-9,-,TGTGCCAGCAGCATTGGAGACAGACACTTAGCCAAAAACATTCAGTACTTC,CASSIGDRHLAKNIQYF